This T cell receptor beta chain comes out of a study of cytomegalovirus exposure and HLA in healthy donors. General study findings and limits: A later analysis revealed that TCR association rates differed between HLA loci, peaking at DRB1 and bottoming out at HLA-C.

Germline CDR1 and CDR2: KGHSH and LQKENI. The V end lost 3 bases, the J end lost 3 bases, and 8 bases lay between the germline ends. The CDR3 is made up of 13 amino acids. In this sample, this clone turned up once. Antigen: not known. The primer mix had 60 Vbeta and 13 Jbeta primers. TCRdb's table, derived via immunoSEQ multiplex PCR, lists solely in-frame clones and lacks some. Seen here are around 180,000 clones, roughly 80% observed once, and the top ten hold roughly 13%. This chain uses TRBV18 with TRBJ1-2; D remains ambiguous. This TCR derives from a woman aged 45 to 65 in good health and CMV-seropositive. The sequenced sample consisted of PBMCs. CDR3 region: CASSPVDDYGYTF. DNA for the CDR3: TGTGCCAGCTCACCCGTAGATGACTATGGCTACACCTTC.